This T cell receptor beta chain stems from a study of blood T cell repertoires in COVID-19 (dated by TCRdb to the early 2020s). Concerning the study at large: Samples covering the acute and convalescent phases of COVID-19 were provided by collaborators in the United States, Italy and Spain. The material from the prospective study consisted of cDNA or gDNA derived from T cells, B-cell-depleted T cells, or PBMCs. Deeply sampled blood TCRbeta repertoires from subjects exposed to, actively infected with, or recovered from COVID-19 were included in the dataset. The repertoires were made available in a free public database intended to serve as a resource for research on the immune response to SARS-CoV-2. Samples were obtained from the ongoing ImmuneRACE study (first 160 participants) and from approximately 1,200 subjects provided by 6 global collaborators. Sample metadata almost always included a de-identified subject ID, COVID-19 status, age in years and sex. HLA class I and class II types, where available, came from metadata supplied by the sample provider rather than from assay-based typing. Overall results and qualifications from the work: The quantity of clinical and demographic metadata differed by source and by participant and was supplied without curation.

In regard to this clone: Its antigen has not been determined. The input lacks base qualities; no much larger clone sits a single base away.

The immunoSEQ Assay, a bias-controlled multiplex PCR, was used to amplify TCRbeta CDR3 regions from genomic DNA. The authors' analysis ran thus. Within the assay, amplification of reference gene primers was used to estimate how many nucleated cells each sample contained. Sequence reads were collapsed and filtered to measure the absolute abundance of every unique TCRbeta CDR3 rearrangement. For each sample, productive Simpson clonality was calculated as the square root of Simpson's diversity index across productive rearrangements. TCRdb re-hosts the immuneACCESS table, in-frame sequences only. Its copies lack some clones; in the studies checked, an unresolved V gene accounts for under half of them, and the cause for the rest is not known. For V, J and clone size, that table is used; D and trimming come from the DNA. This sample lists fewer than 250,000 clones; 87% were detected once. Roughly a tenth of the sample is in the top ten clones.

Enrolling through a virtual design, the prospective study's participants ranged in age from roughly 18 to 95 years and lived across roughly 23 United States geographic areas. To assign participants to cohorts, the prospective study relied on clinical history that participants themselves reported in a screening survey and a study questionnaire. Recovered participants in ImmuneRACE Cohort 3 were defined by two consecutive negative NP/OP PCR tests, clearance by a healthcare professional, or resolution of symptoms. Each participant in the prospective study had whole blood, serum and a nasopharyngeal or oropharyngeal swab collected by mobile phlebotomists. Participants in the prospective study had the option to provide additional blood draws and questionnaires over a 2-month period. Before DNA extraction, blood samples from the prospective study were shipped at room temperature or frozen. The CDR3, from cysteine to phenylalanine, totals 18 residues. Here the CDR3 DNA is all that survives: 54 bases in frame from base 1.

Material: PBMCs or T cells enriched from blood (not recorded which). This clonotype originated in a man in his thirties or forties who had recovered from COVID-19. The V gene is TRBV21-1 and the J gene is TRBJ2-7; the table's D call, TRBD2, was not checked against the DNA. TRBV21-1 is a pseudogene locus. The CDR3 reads CASSKAGLAGVYPYEQYF. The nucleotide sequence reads TGTGCCAGCAGCAAAGCGGGACTAGCGGGAGTTTATCCCTACGAGCAGTACTTC.